The rows below give T cell receptor beta chains drawn from one sample of a study of blood T cell repertoires in COVID-19. Profiling relied on immunoSEQ multiplex PCR, and the TCRdb table lists in-frame clones only, not all of them. The sample lists 200,000 to 250,000 clones, approximately 85% seen once, with about 4.8% in the top ten. The sample was peripheral blood. These receptors were collected from a woman in her 70s with acute or convalescent COVID-19. Both conserved end residues are part of each CDR3. D genes are given only for firm matches. Where a row states a size, it is once, few, many or the class of an expanded clone; other rows omit it.

size: -; V: TRBV2; D: TRBD1; J: TRBJ2-2; CDR3: CASRRDRVSSGGTGELFF; DNA: TGTGCCAGCCGCCGGGACAGAGTTTCTTCCGGTGGCACCGGGGAGCTGTTTTTT
size: -; V: TRBV6-5; D: -; J: TRBJ1-4; CDR3: CASSYRQGWEKLFF; DNA: TGTGCCAGCAGTTACAGGCAGGGTTGGGAAAAACTGTTTTTT
size: many; V: TRBV4-2; D: -; J: TRBJ1-2; CDR3: CASSQEAGHSNYGYTF; DNA: TGTGCCAGCAGCCAGGAAGCGGGACACTCTAACTATGGCTACACCTTC
size: -; V: TRBV6-1; D: -; J: TRBJ1-5; CDR3: CASSEVTASSGQPQHF; DNA: TGTGCCAGCAGTGAAGTAACAGCTTCCTCAGGGCAGCCCCAGCATTTT
size: -; V: TRBV4-2; D: TRBD2; J: TRBJ2-1; CDR3: CASSQEGLAGSPYNEQFF; DNA: TGTGCCAGCAGCCAAGAAGGGCTAGCGGGAAGTCCCTACAATGAGCAGTTCTTC
size: -; V: TRBV4-3; D: -; J: TRBJ1-1; CDR3: CASSQGHRGFFSEAFF; DNA: TGCGCCAGCAGCCAAGGGCACAGAGGGTTTTTCTCTGAAGCTTTCTTT
size: few; V: TRBV21-1; D: -; J: TRBJ2-1; CDR3: CASSNPGRDSNEQFF; DNA: TGTGCCAGCAGCAATCCAGGCCGGGACTCCAATGAGCAGTTCTTC
size: -; V: TRBV10-1; D: TRBD1; J: TRBJ2-2; CDR3: CASSDLDRGRRELFF; DNA: TGCGCCAGCAGTGACTTGGACAGGGGGCGCCGGGAGCTGTTTTTT
size: once; V: TRBV4-2; D: -; J: TRBJ2-5; CDR3: CASSHRETQYF; DNA: TGTGCCAGCAGCCATAGAGAGACCCAGTACTTC
size: -; V: TRBV5-6; D: TRBD1; J: TRBJ1-2; CDR3: CASSLGRTGGYTF; DNA: TGTGCCAGCAGCTTGGGACGGACAGGCGGCTACACCTTC
size: -; V: TRBV11-2; D: TRBD2; J: TRBJ2-4; CDR3: CASSASGGAYF; DNA: TGTGCCAGCAGCGCTAGCGGGGGGGCCTACTTC
size: once; V: TRBV11-3; D: TRBD1; J: TRBJ2-3; CDR3: CASSLGDRGRPDTQYF; DNA: TGTGCCAGCAGCTTAGGGGACAGGGGGCGCCCAGATACGCAGTATTTT
size: -; V: TRBV4-3; D: -; J: TRBJ2-1; CDR3: CASSQDKAYNEQFF; DNA: TGCGCCAGCAGCCAAGATAAAGCTTACAATGAGCAGTTCTTC
size: -; V: TRBV27; D: TRBD1; J: TRBJ1-3; CDR3: CASSLQGATGNTIYF; DNA: TGTGCCAGCAGTTTGCAGGGGGCTACTGGAAACACCATATATTTT
size: -; V: TRBV5-4; D: -; J: TRBJ1-1; CDR3: CASSLLTTRTEAFF; DNA: TGTGCCAGCAGCTTGTTGACGACTCGCACTGAAGCTTTCTTT
size: -; V: TRBV4-3; D: -; J: TRBJ2-6; CDR3: CASSQDSTNSGANVLTF; DNA: TGCGCCAGCAGCCAAGATAGCACCAACTCTGGGGCCAACGTCCTGACTTTC
size: -; V: TRBV11-2; D: -; J: TRBJ1-2; CDR3: CASSFEQGRGYTF; DNA: TGTGCCAGCAGCTTCGAACAGGGCCGGGGCTACACCTTC
size: -; V: TRBV30; D: -; J: TRBJ1-1; CDR3: CARRQVNTEAFF; DNA: TGTGCCCGCAGACAGGTGAACACTGAAGCTTTCTTT
size: -; V: TRBV10-3; D: TRBD1; J: TRBJ2-1; CDR3: CAISSVGDRNEQFF; DNA: TGTGCCATCAGTTCAGTCGGGGACAGAAATGAGCAGTTCTTC
size: -; V: TRBV5-6; D: TRBD1; J: TRBJ2-5; CDR3: CASRGTAQERETQYF; DNA: TGTGCCAGCCGAGGGACAGCCCAAGAAAGGGAGACCCAGTACTTC
size: -; V: TRBV20-1; D: -; J: TRBJ1-5; CDR3: CSASPLQGSSNQPQHF; DNA: TGCAGTGCTAGTCCCCTACAGGGTAGTAGCAATCAGCCCCAGCATTTT
size: -; V: TRBV5-1; D: -; J: TRBJ2-6; CDR3: CASSAWGLSGANVLTF; DNA: TGCGCCAGCAGCGCATGGGGGCTATCTGGGGCCAACGTCCTGACTTTC
size: few; V: TRBV27; D: TRBD1; J: TRBJ1-1; CDR3: CASSLVTGGTTEAFF; DNA: TGTGCCAGCAGTCTTGTTACAGGGGGCACGACTGAAGCTTTCTTT
size: -; V: TRBV27; D: -; J: TRBJ2-2; CDR3: CASSLRRDRVRFGELFF; DNA: TGTGCCAGCAGTTTACGGCGGGACAGAGTCAGGTTCGGGGAGCTGTTTTTT
size: -; V: TRBV6-2/TRBV6-3; D: -; J: TRBJ1-3; CDR3: CASSWESSGNTIYF; DNA: TGTGCCAGCAGTTGGGAGAGCTCTGGAAACACCATATATTTT
size: -; V: TRBV27; D: -; J: TRBJ1-2; CDR3: CASSFLRQANGYTF; DNA: TGTGCCAGCAGTTTCCTCAGACAGGCGAATGGCTACACCTTC
size: -; V: TRBV5-4; D: TRBD1; J: TRBJ2-2; CDR3: CASSSRTGGHTGELFF; DNA: TGTGCCAGCAGCTCCCGGACAGGGGGGCACACCGGGGAGCTGTTTTTT
size: -; V: TRBV5-1; D: -; J: TRBJ2-3; CDR3: CASSSMTGSSTDTQYF; DNA: TGCGCCAGCAGCTCCATGACAGGCTCTAGCACAGATACGCAGTATTTT